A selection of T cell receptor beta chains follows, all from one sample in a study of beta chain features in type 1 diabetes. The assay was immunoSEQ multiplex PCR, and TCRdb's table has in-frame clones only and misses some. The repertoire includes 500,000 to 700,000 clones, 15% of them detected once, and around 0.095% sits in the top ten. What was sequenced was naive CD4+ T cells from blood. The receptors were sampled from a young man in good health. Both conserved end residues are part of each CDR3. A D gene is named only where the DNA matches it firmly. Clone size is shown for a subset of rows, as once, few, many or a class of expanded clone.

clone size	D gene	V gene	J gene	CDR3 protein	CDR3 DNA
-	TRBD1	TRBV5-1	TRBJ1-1	CASSALGTDNTEAFF	TGCGCCAGCAGCGCTCTCGGGACAGACAACACTGAAGCTTTCTTT
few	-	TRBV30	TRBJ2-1	CAWRTGQRAHEQFF	TGTGCCTGGAGGACGGGACAGCGGGCCCATGAGCAGTTCTTC
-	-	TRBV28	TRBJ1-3	CASNLPRAGNTIYF	TGTGCCAGCAACTTACCGCGGGCGGGAAACACCATATATTTT
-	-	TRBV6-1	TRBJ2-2	CASSAGVVPGELFF	TGTGCCAGCAGTGCCGGAGTTGTGCCCGGGGAGCTGTTTTTT
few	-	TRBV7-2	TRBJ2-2	CASSSFPGSNTGELFF	TGTGCCAGCAGCTCTTTCCCAGGCTCGAACACCGGGGAGCTGTTTTTT
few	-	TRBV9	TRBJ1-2	CASSVTEKNYGYTF	TGTGCCAGCAGTGTCACAGAAAAAAACTATGGCTACACCTTC
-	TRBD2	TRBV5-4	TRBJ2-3	CASSPSGRTDTQYF	TGTGCCAGCAGCCCTAGCGGGAGAACAGATACGCAGTATTTT
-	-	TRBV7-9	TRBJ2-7	CASSLLNRDSYEQYF	TGTGCCAGCAGCTTACTGAACAGGGACTCCTACGAGCAGTACTTC
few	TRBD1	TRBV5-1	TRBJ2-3	CASSGQGPDTQYF	TGCGCCAGCAGCGGACAGGGGCCAGATACGCAGTATTTT
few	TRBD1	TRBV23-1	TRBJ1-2	CASSQRRGLAGYTF	TGCGCCAGCAGTCAACGCAGGGGGCTGGCTGGCTACACCTTC
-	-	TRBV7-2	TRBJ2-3	CASSLWGSTDTQYF	TGTGCCAGCAGCTTATGGGGGAGCACAGATACGCAGTATTTT
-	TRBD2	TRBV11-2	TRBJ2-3	CASTRWSGSMADTQYF	TGTGCCAGCACCAGATGGAGCGGGAGTATGGCAGATACGCAGTATTTT
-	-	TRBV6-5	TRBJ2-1	CASSDSAGLYNEQFF	TGTGCCAGCAGTGACTCTGCGGGACTTTACAATGAGCAGTTCTTC
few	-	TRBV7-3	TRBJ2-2	CASSPRRADTGELFF	TGTGCCAGCAGCCCCAGGAGGGCGGACACCGGGGAGCTGTTTTTT
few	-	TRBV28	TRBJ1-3	CASSLTFSGNTIYF	TGTGCCAGCAGTTTGACATTTTCTGGAAACACCATATATTTT
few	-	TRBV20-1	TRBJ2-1	CSANVVREQFF	TGCAGTGCTAATGTAGTGCGTGAGCAGTTCTTC
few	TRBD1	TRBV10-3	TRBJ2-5	CAISEHRGGRETQYF	TGTGCCATCAGTGAGCACAGGGGTGGTCGGGAGACCCAGTACTTC
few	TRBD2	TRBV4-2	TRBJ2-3	CASSHPKGTSGRGRTDTQYF	TGTGCCAGCAGCCACCCTAAAGGGACTAGCGGGAGGGGCCGCACAGATACGCAGTATTTT
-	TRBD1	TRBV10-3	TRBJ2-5	CALGTGFGETQYF	TGTGCCCTTGGGACAGGGTTCGGGGAGACCCAGTACTTC
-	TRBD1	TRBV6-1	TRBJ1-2	CASSEAGVGLTRGLSNGYTF	TGTGCCAGCAGTGAAGCTGGAGTGGGCTTGACCAGGGGGCTAAGTAATGGCTACACCTTC
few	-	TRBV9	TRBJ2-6	CASSPRSGANVLTF	TGTGCCAGCAGCCCTCGCTCTGGGGCCAACGTCCTGACTTTC
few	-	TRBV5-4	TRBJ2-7	CASSLPGHYEQYF	TGTGCCAGCAGCCTCCCGGGACACTACGAGCAGTACTTC
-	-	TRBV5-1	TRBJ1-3	CASSLAGYSGNTIYF	TGCGCCAGCAGCTTGGCCGGGTACTCTGGAAACACCATATATTTT
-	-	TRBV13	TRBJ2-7	CASSLGGRALYEQYF	TGTGCCAGCAGCTTAGGCGGCAGGGCTCTCTACGAGCAGTACTTC
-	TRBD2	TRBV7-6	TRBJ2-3	CASSLEPGWSSGTDTQYF	TGTGCCAGCAGCTTAGAGCCAGGTTGGTCTAGCGGTACAGATACGCAGTATTTT
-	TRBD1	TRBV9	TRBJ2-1	CASSGSGTGYNEQFF	TGTGCCAGCAGCGGATCCGGGACAGGTTACAATGAGCAGTTCTTC
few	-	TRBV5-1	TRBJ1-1	CASSAGLDTEAFF	TGCGCCAGCAGCGCCGGACTTGACACTGAAGCTTTCTTT
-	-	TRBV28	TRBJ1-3	CASSLGSGNTIYF	TGTGCCAGCAGTCTTGGTTCTGGAAACACCATATATTTT
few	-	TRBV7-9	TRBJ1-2	CASSLSGARGYTF	TGTGCCAGCAGCTTATCAGGGGCTCGTGGCTACACCTTC
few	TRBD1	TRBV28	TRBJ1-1	CASSDTGGVTEAFF	TGTGCCAGCAGTGATACAGGGGGTGTCACTGAAGCTTTCTTT
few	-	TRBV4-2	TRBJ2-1	CASSQDPGSLSYNEQFF	TGTGCCAGCAGCCAAGACCCTGGGAGCCTCTCCTACAATGAGCAGTTCTTC
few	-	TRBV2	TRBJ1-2	CASSESEVGYTF	TGTGCCAGCAGTGAGTCGGAGGTTGGCTACACCTTC
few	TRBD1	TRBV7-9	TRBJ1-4	CASTPGQGEEKLFF	TGTGCCAGCACCCCAGGACAGGGGGAGGAAAAACTGTTTTTT
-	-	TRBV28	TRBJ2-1	CASSSGFGEQFF	TGTGCCAGCAGCTCAGGGTTTGGTGAGCAGTTCTTC
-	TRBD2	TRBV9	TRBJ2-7	CASSVGSAGRSSYEQYF	TGTGCCAGCAGCGTAGGGTCAGCGGGAAGGAGCTCCTACGAGCAGTACTTC
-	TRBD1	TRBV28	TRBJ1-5	CASSLDRINQPQHF	TGTGCCAGCAGTTTGGACAGGATCAATCAGCCCCAGCATTTT
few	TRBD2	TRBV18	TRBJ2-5	CASSTAGFQETQYF	TGTGCCAGCTCGACAGCGGGGTTCCAAGAGACCCAGTACTTC
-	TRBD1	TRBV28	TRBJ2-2	CASSERTGKATGELFF	TGTGCCAGCAGTGAAAGGACAGGGAAGGCCACCGGGGAGCTGTTTTTT
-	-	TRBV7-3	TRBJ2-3	CASSTGTDTQYF	TGTGCCAGCAGCACGGGGACAGATACGCAGTATTTT
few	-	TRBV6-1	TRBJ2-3	CASSEARRRGIGTDTQYF	TGTGCCAGCAGTGAAGCGCGTCGTCGGGGGATCGGGACAGATACGCAGTATTTT
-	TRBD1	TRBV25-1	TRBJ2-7	CASSETGGIYEQYF	TGTGCCAGCAGTGAAACAGGGGGGATCTACGAGCAGTACTTC